This entry lists 7 T cell receptor beta chains sequenced from one sample in a study of T cell changes during pregnancy in multiple sclerosis. TCRdb keeps only in-frame clones here, not all; method: immunoSEQ multiplex PCR. There are about 50,000 clones in the sample; around 90% occur only once, and approximately 0.61% lies in the top ten. The specimen was CD4+ T cells from peripheral blood mononuclear cells, collected after pregnancy. These receptors came from a female donor in good health, enrolled as a control in a pregnancy study.

The chain joins TRBV27 to TRBJ2-1; TRBD2 agrees at 9 bases. V shed 6 bases and J 5 bases; nucleotides not matched to a gene: 17. In germline, CDR1 is MNHEY, CDR2 SMNVEV (reference sequence). This CDR3 has 18 amino acids. The DNA of the CDR3 is TGTGCCAGCAGACCATCGAGGATAGCGGGAGACAGGGACAATGAGCAGTTCTTC. Amino acids: CASRPSRIAGDRDNEQFF.

The V and J genes are TRBV30 and TRBJ1-2, with 7 bases fitting TRBD1. Germline-derived CDR1 and CDR2 are GTSNPN and SVGIG (reference sequence). The junction had 10 bases not matched to a gene; V was cut back by 3 bases and J by 3 bases. The CDR3 is made up of 15 amino acids. CDR3 region: CAWRVPRRGHYGYTF. The CDR3 bases are TGTGCCTGGAGGGTACCTCGTAGGGGGCACTATGGCTACACCTTC.

This sequence joins TRBV5-1 and TRBJ2-1; perhaps TRBD2 as D (5 bases). Germline-derived CDR1 and CDR2 are SGHRS and YFSETQ. The CDR3 covers 15 residues. V dropped 4 bases and J dropped 8 bases, with 19 bases sitting between them. The CDR3 DNA reads TGCGCCAGCAGCCCGGGTGGTGTCCTGAGGGATGAGCAGTTCTTC. It is translated as CASSPGGVLRDEQFF.

This clone was picked up one time. The V call is TRBV5-1, the J call TRBJ2-3; TRBD2 matches 13 bases. V lost 0 bases to trimming and J lost 4 bases; unmatched junction nucleotides: 2. Looked up from germline, CDR1 is SGHRS and CDR2 is YFSETQ. The CDR3 is 16 amino acids. The CDR3 reads CASSLGTSGGSDTQYF. CDR3 DNA: TGCGCCAGCAGCTTGGGGACTAGCGGGGGATCAGATACGCAGTATTTT.

This rearrangement joins TRBV7-2 to TRBJ2-1; 10 bases match TRBD1. Trimming at V came to 5 bases and at J to 8 bases, leaving 6 bases not matched to a gene. The CDR3 consists of 14 residues. The germline V gene encodes CDR1 SGHTA and CDR2 FQGNSA. CDR3 region: CASSVDRGRDEQFF. The CDR3 DNA follows: TGTGCCAGCAGCGTGGACAGGGGGAGGGATGAGCAGTTCTTC. Using reference TRBV7-2 and TRBJ2-1 for the parts outside the CDR3, the full variable domain is GAGVSQSPSNKVTEKGKDVELRCDPISGHTALYWYRQSLGQGLEFLIYFQGNSAPDKSGLPSDRFSAERTGGSVSTLTIQRTQQEDSAVYLCASSVDRGRDEQFFGPGTRLTVL.

About this clone itself: Other nucleotide sequences from this sample produce the same CDR3. The chain employs TRBV5-1 and TRBJ1-4, with a tentative D call TRBD1 (6 bases). The V end lost 1 base, the J end lost 8 bases, and 15 bases lay between the germline ends. This CDR3 is 15 amino acids long. Germline V CDR1 and CDR2: SGHRS, YFSETQ. The DNA for the CDR3 is TGCGCCAGCAGCTTGCTGGGGGCCCTCGGGGAAAAACTGTTTTTT. This translates into CASSLLGALGEKLFF.

This rearrangement joins TRBV28 to TRBJ2-7; D perhaps matches TRBD1 (5 bases). The CDR3 consists of 12 residues. With 6 bases removed from V and 6 bases from J, the gap between germline ends came to 12 bases. Germline CDR1 reads MDHEN; CDR2 reads SYDVKM. This chain's CDR3 is CASRPLQGEQYF. In nucleotides, the CDR3 is TGTGCCAGCAGGCCCCTTCAGGGCGAGCAGTACTTC.